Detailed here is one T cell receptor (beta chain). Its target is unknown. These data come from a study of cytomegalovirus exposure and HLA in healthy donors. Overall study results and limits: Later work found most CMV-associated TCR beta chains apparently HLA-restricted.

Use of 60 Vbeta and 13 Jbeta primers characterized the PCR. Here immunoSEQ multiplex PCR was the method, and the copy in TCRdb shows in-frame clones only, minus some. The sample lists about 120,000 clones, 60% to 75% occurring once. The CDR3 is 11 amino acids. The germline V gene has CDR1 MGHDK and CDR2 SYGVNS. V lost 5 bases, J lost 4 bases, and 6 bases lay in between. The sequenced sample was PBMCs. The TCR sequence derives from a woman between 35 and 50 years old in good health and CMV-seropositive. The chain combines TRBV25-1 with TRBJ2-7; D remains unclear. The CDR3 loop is CASSFVYEQYF. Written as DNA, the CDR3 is TGTGCCAGCAGTTTCGTTTACGAGCAGTACTTC.